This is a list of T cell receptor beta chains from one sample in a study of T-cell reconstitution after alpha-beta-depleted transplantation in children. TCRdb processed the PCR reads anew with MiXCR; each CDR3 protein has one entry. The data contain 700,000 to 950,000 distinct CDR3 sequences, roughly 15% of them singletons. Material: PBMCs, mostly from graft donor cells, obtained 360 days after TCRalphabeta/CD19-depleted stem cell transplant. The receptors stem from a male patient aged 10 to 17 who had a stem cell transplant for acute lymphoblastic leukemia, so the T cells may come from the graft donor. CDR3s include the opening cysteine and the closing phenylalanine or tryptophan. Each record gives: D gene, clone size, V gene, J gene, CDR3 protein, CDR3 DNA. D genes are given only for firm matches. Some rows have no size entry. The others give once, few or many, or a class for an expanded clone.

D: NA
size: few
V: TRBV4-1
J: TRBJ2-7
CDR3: CASSQDWQTGMFYEQYF
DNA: TGCGCCAGCAGCCAAGATTGGCAAACAGGGATGTTCTACGAGCAGTACTTC

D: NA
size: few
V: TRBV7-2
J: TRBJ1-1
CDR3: CASRVGLQNTEAFF
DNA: TGTGCCAGCAGGGTGGGACTCCAGAACACTGAAGCTTTCTTT

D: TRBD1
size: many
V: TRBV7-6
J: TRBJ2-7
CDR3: CASSQGQGVYEQYF
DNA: TGCGCCAGCAGCCAAGGACAGGGGGTCTACGAGCAGTACTTC

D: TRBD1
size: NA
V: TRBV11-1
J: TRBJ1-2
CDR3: CASRSPPGSRKTGTGSDGYTF
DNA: TGTGCCAGCAGGTCTCCCCCTGGGTCCCGAAAAACCGGGACAGGATCGGATGGCTACACCTTC

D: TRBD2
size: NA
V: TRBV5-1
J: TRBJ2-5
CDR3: CASSLVAGGNQETQYF
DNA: TGCGCCAGCAGCTTGGTCGCGGGAGGGAATCAAGAGACCCAGTACTTC

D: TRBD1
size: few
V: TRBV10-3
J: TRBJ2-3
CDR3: CAISDPGQGATDTQYF
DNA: TGTGCCATCAGTGACCCGGGACAGGGGGCCACAGATACGCAGTATTTT

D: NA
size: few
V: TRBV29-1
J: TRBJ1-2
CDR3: CSTTPGDYGYTF
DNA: TGCAGCACCACACCGGGGGACTATGGCTACACCTTC

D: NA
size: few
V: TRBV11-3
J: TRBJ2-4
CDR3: CASSSGNLNIQYF
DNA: TGTGCCAGCAGCAGTGGGAATCTGAACATTCAGTACTTC

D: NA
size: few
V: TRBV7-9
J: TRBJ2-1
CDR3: CASSLIWAGWEQFF
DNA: TGTGCCAGCAGCTTAATATGGGCTGGTTGGGAGCAGTTCTTC

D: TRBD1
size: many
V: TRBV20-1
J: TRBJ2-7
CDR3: CSASGLTGYEQYF
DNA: TGCAGTGCTAGCGGGCTGACAGGGTACGAGCAGTACTTC

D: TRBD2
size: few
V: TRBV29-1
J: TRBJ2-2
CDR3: CSVEDPGGIAGELFF
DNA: TGCAGCGTTGAAGATCCCGGGGGGATCGCCGGGGAGCTGTTTTTT

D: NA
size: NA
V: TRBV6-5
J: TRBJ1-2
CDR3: CASVGRGYGYTF
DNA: TGTGCCAGCGTGGGCAGGGGCTATGGCTACACCTTC

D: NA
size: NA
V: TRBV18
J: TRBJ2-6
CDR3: CASSRLSRLDSGANVLTF
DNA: TGTGCCAGCTCTAGGCTCAGTCGTCTGGACTCTGGGGCCAACGTCCTGACTTTC

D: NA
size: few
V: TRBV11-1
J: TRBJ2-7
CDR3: CASSTSGTDYGEQYF
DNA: TGTGCCAGCAGCACATCCGGGACGGACTATGGAGAGCAGTACTTC

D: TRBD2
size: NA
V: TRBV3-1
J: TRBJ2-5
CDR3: CASSRQARGETQYF
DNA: TGTGCCAGCAGTCGCCAGGCGCGGGGGGAGACCCAGTACTTC

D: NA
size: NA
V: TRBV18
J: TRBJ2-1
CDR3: CASSPTTSWEQFF
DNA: TGTGCCAGCTCACCAACTACTAGTTGGGAGCAGTTCTTC

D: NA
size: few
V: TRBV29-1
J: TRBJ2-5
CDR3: CVTGPQETQYF
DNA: TGCGTCACAGGACCCCAAGAGACCCAGTACTTC

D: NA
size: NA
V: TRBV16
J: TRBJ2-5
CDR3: CASSQSPTGSETQYF
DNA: TGTGCCAGCAGCCAATCACCCACAGGTAGTGAGACCCAGTACTTC

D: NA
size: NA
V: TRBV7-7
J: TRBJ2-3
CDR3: CASSLGSSGPSTDTQYF
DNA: TGTGCCAGCAGCTTAGGTAGCAGCGGACCTAGCACAGATACGCAGTATTTT

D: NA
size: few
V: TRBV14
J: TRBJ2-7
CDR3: CASSHGFTYEQYF
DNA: TGTGCCAGCAGCCATGGGTTTACCTACGAGCAGTACTTC

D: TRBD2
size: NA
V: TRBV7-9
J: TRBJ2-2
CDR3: CASRPGLAGPTGELFF
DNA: TGTGCCAGCAGACCGGGACTAGCGGGGCCCACCGGGGAGCTGTTTTTT

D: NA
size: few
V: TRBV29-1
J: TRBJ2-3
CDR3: CSVYRQVASTDTQYF
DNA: TGCAGCGTCTATAGACAGGTTGCTAGCACAGATACGCAGTATTTT

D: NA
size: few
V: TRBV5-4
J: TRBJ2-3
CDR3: CASRLAGAGTQYF
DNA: TGTGCCAGCAGATTGGCGGGGGCGGGTACGCAGTATTTT

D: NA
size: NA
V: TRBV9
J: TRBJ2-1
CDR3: CASSGRSRVQLDEQFF
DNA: TGTGCCAGCAGCGGGAGGAGCAGGGTTCAATTGGATGAGCAGTTCTTC

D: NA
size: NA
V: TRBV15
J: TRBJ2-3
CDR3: CATSAGAADTQYF
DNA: TGTGCCACCAGCGCAGGGGCGGCAGATACGCAGTATTTT

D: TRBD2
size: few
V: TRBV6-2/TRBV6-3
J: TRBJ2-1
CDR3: CASHGGRAYYNEQFF
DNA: TGTGCCAGCCACGGCGGGAGGGCGTACTACAATGAGCAGTTCTTC

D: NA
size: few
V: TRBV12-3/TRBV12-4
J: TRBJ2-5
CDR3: CASRPVGETQYF
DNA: TGTGCCAGCAGGCCCGTAGGAGAGACCCAGTACTTC

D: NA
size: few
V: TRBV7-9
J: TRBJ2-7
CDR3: CASSLLGRAPSYEQYF
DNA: TGTGCCAGCAGCTTACTAGGACGGGCGCCCTCCTACGAGCAGTACTTC

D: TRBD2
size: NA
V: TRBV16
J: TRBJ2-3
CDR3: CASSQSLSGSLDTQYF
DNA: TGTGCCAGCAGCCAATCCCTAAGCGGGAGTTTGGATACGCAGTATTTT

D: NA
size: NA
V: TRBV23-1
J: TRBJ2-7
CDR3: CASSQSSNRTYEQYF
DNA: TGCGCCAGCAGTCAATCGAGTAACAGGACCTACGAGCAGTACTTC